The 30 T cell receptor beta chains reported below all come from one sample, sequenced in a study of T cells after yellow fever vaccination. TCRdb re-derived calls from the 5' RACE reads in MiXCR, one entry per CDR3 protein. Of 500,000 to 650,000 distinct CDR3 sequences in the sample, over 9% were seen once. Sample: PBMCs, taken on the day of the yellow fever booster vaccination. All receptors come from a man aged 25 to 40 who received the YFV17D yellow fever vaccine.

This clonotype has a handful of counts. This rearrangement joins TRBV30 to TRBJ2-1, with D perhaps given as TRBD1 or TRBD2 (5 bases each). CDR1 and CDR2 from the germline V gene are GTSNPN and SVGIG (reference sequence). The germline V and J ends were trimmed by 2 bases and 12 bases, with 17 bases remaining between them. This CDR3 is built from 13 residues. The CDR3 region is CAWSPGPRMGQFF. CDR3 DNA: TGTGCCTGGAGTCCGGGACCTCGAATGGGGCAGTTCTTC.

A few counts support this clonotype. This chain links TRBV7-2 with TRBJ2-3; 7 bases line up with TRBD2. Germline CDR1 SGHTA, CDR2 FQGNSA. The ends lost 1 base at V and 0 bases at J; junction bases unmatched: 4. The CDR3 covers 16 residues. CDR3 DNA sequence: TGTGCCAGCAGCTTAGTTGGGGGGGGGAGCACAGATACGCAGTATTTT. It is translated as CASSLVGGGSTDTQYF.

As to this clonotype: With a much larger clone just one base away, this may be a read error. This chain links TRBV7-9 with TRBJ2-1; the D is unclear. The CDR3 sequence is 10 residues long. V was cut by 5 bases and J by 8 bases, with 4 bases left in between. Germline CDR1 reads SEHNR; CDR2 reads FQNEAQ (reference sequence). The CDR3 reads CASSPYEQFF. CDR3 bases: TGTGCCAGCAGCCCCTATGAGCAGTTCTTC.

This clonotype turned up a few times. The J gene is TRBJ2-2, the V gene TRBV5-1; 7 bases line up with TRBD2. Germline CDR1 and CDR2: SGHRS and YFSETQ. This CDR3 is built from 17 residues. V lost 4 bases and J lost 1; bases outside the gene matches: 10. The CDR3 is CASSQPPSGKNTGELFF. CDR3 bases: TGCGCCAGCAGCCAACCGCCAAGCGGGAAGAACACCGGGGAGCTGTTTTTT.

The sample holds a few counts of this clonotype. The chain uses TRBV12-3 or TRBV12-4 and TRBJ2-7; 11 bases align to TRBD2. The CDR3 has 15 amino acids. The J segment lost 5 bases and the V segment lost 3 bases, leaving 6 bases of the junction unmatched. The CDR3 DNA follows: TGTGCCAGCAGTTTTCTAGCGGGAGGAGTTGACGAGCAGTACTTC. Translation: CASSFLAGGVDEQYF.

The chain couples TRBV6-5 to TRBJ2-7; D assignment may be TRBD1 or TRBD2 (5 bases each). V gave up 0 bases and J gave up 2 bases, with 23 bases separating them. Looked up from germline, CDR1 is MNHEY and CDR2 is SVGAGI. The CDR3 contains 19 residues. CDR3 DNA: TGTGCCAGCAGTTACTCGGTCCCCTCCCTGGGGGTGGGGACCTACGAGCAGTACTTC. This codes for CASSYSVPSLGVGTYEQYF.

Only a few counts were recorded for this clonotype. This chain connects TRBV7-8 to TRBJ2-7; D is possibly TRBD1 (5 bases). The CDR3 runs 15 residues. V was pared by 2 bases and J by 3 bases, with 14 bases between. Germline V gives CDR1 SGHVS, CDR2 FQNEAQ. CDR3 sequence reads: CASSLMETAYYEQYF. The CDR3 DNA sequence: TGTGCCAGCAGCTTAATGGAGACAGCCTACTACGAGCAGTACTTC.

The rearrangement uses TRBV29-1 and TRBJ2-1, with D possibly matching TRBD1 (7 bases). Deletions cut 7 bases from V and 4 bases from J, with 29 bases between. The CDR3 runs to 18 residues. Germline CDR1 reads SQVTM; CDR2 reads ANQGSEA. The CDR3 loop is CSGWGDPTRRTGYNEQFF. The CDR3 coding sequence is TGCAGCGGCTGGGGGGACCCCACCCGTAGGACAGGATACAATGAGCAGTTCTTC.

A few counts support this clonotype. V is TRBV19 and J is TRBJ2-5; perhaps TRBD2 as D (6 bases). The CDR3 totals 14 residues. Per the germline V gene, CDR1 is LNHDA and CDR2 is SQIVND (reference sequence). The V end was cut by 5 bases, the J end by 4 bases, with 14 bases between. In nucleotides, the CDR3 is TGTGCCAGTAGTCCCGCCAGGAGGGGAGAGACCCAGTACTTC. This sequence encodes CASSPARRGETQYF.

The CDR3 loop is CASSRDNEETQYF. The CDR3, as DNA: TGTGCCAGCAGCAGGGACAATGAGGAGACCCAGTACTTC. The rearrangement uses TRBV7-2 and TRBJ2-5; possible D gene TRBD1, 6 bases. The germline V gene encodes CDR1 SGHTA and CDR2 FQGNSA. Trimming stripped 5 bases from V and 5 bases from J, with 12 bases between. The CDR3 is 13 residues long. Combining the CDR3 with reference TRBV7-2 and TRBJ2-5 gives the whole variable domain GAGVSQSPSNKVTEKGKDVELRCDPISGHTALYWYRQSLGQGLEFLIYFQGNSAPDKSGLPSDRFSAERTGGSVSTLTIQRTQQEDSAVYLCASSRDNEETQYFGPGTRLLVL.

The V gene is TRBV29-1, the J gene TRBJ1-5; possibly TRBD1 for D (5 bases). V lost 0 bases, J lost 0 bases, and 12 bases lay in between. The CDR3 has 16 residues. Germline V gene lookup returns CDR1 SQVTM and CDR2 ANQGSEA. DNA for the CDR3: TGCAGCGTTGAAGATGGTAGGGGCCTTAGCAATCAGCCCCAGCATTTT. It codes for CSVEDGRGLSNQPQHF.

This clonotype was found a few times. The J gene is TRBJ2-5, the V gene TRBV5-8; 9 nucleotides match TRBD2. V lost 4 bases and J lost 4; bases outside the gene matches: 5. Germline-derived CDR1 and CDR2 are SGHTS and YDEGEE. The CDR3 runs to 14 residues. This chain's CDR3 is CASSRPGLAETQYF. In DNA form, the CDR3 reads TGTGCCAGCAGCCGCCCGGGACTAGCAGAGACCCAGTACTTC.

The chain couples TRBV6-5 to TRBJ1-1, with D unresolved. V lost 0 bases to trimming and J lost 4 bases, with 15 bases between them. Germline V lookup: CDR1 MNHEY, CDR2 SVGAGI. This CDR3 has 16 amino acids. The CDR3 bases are TGTGCCAGCAGTTACTCGCGAGGGCGGAAAGGCACTGAAGCTTTCTTT. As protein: CASSYSRGRKGTEAFF.

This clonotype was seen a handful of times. The CDR3 is CASSASLTRETEAFF. For the CDR3, the DNA is TGTGCCAGCAGTGCGTCCCTAACAAGGGAGACTGAAGCTTTCTTT. The chain links TRBV2 to TRBJ1-1; D unclear. Germline CDR1 and CDR2: SNHLY and FYNNEI. The CDR3 has 15 amino acids. V dropped 4 bases and J dropped 5 bases, with 17 bases sitting between them.

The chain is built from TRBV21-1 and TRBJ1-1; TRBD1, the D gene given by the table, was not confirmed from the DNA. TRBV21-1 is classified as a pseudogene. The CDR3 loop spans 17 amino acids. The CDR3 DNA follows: TGTGCCAGCAGCTACAGACAGTGGGACGGGGAGGACACTGAAGCTTTCTTT. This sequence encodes CASSYRQWDGEDTEAFF.

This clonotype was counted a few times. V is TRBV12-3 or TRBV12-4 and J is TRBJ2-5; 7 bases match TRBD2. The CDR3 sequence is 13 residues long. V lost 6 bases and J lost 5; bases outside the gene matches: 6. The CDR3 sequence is CASRRAGIETQYF. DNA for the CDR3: TGTGCCAGCAGACGAGCGGGGATTGAGACCCAGTACTTC.

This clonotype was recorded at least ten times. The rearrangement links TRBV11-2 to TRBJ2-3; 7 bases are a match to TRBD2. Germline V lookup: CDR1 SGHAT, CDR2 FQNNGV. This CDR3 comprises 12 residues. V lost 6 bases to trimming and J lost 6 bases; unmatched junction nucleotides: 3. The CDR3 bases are TGTGCCAGCAGGACTAGCTTTGATACGCAGTATTTT. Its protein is CASRTSFDTQYF.

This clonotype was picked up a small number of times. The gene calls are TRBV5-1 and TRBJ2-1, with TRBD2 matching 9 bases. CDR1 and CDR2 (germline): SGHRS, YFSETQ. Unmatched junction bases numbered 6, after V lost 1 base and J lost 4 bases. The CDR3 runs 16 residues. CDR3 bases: TGCGCCAGCAGCTTGATCCCTAGCGGGGCTTACAATGAGCAGTTCTTC. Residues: CASSLIPSGAYNEQFF.

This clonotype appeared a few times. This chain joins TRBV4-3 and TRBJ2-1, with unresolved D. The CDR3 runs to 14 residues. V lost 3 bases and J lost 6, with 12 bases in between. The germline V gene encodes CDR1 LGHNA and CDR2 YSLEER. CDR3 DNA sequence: TGCGCCAGCAGCCAGGCTCCCTACGTCAATGAGCAGTTCTTC. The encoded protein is CASSQAPYVNEQFF.

The CDR3 here is CATSTSGQGWYQPQHF. The CDR3 nucleotides read TGTGCCACCAGCACCTCGGGACAGGGTTGGTATCAGCCCCAGCATTTT. V usage is TRBV15 and J usage is TRBJ1-5; 9 positions match TRBD1. J lost 5 bases, V lost 4 bases, and 9 bases had no gene match. The CDR3 is 16 amino acids. Looked up from germline, CDR1 is LNHNV and CDR2 is YYDKDF (reference sequence).

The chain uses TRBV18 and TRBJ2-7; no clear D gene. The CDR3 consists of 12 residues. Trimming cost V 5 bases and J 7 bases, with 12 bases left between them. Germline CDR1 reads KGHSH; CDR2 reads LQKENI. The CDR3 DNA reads TGTGCCAGCTCATCCACTTCTTTGGAGCAGTACTTC. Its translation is CASSSTSLEQYF.

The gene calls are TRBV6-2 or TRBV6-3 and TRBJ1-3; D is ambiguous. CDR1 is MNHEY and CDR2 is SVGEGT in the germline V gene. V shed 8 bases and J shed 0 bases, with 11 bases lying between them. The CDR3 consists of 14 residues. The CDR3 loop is CASRDGNSGNTIYF. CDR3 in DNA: TGTGCCAGCCGCGACGGAAACTCTGGAAACACCATATATTTT.

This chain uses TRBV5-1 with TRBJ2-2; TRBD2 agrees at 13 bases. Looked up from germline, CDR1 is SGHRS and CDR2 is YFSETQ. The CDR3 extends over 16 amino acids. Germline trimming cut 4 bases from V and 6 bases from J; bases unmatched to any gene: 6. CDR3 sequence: CASSRTSGSKAGELFF. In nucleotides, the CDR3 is TGCGCCAGCAGCCGGACTAGCGGGAGTAAAGCCGGGGAGCTGTTTTTT.

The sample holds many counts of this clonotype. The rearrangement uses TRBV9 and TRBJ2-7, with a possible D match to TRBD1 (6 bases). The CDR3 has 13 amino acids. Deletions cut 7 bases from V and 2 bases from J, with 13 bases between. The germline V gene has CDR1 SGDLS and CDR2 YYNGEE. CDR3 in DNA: TGTGCCAGCTCCCAGGGGAGTACCTACGAGCAGTACTTC. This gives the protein CASSQGSTYEQYF.

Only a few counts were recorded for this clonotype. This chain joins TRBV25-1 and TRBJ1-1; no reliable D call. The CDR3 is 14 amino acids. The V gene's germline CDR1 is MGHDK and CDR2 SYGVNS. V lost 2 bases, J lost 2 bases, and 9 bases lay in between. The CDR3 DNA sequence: TGTGCCAGCAGTGAAAAAAGCAGAAACACTGAAGCTTTCTTT. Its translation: CASSEKSRNTEAFF.

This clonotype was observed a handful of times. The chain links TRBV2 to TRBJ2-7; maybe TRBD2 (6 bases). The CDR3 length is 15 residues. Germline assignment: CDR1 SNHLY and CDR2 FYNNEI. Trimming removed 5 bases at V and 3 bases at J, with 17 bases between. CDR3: CASSPSAGLFYEQYF. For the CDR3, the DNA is TGTGCCAGCAGTCCCTCAGCCGGACTATTCTACGAGCAGTACTTC. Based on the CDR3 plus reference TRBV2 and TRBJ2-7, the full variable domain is EPEVTQTPSHQVTQMGQEVILRCVPISNHLYFYWYRQILGQKVEFLVSFYNNEISEKSEIFDDQFSVERPDGSNFTLKIRSTKLEDSAMYFCASSPSAGLFYEQYFGPGTRLTVT.

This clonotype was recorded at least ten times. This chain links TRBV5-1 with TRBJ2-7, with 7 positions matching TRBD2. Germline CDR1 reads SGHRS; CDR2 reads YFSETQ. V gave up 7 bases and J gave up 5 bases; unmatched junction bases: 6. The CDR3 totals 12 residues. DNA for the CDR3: TGCGCCAGCGCCAGGGCGGGAGACGAGCAGTACTTC. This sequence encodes CASARAGDEQYF.

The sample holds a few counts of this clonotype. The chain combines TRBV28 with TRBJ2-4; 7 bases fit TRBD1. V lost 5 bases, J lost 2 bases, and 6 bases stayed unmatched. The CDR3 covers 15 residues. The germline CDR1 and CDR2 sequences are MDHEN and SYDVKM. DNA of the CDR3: TGTGCCAGCAGTCACAAGGGGGCATCCAAAAACATTCAGTACTTC. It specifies CASSHKGASKNIQYF.

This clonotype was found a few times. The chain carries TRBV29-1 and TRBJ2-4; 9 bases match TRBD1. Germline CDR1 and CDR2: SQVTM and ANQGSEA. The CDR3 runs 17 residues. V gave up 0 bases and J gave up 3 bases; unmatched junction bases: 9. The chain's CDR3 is CSVEDIWTGVGKNIQYF. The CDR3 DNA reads TGCAGCGTTGAAGATATCTGGACAGGGGTTGGCAAAAACATTCAGTACTTC.

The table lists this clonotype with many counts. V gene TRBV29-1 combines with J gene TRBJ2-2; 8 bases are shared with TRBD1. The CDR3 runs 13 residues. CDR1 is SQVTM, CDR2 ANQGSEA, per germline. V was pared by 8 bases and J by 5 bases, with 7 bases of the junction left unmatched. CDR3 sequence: CSYRTGLTGELFF. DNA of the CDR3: TGCAGCTACAGGACAGGGTTAACCGGGGAGCTGTTTTTT.